These 3 T cell receptor beta chains share one sample of origin, sequenced in a study of shared clonotypes between healthy human individuals. The table came from immunoSEQ multiplex PCR; TCRdb's copy has only in-frame clones and leaves some out. The sample lists about 680,000 clones; around two thirds were seen once. Sequencing was done on a sample of memory CD4+ T cells sorted from blood. The sample's subset: CD45RA-negative fraction. The receptor set was obtained from a woman aged 25 to 39 in good health.

The genes are TRBV19 and TRBJ1-2; the match to TRBD1 covers 8 bases. Unmatched junction bases numbered 5, after V lost 5 bases and J lost 3 bases. Germline V CDR1 and CDR2: LNHDA, SQIVND (reference sequence). The CDR3 is 14 residues long. CDR3 region: CASSVGTGYYGYTF. The CDR3, as DNA: TGTGCCAGTAGTGTAGGGACAGGATACTATGGCTACACCTTC.

This clone showed up many times. V and J are TRBV9 and TRBJ1-1; D may be TRBD1 (5 bases). V shed 0 bases and J shed 11 bases, with 14 bases lying between them. This CDR3 has 13 amino acids. The germline V gene has CDR1 SGDLS and CDR2 YYNGEE. CDR3 DNA sequence: TGTGCCAGCAGCGTAGATCAGGAAGGGGCTGCTTTCTTT. This encodes CASSVDQEGAAFF.

The sample holds one count of this clone. This chain uses TRBV6-4 with TRBJ2-5; possibly TRBD2 for D (5 bases). The CDR3 is 15 residues long. V was cut by 7 bases and J by 0 bases, with 15 bases left in between. Germline V gene lookup returns CDR1 MRHNA and CDR2 SNTAGT. The CDR3 region is CASKRNPRHQETQYF. The CDR3 DNA follows: TGTGCCAGCAAGCGGAACCCTAGGCACCAAGAGACCCAGTACTTC.